This T cell receptor beta chain was profiled in a study of T cells after yellow fever vaccination. Study information: SMART-Seq v4 Ultra Low Input handled preparation of low-cell-number fractions.

This clonotype was seen more than once but under ten times. TCRdb re-called the 5' RACE reads through MiXCR, storing one row per CDR3 protein. Among approximately 610,000 distinct CDR3 sequences, about 17% were seen once, and the ten largest hold about 18%. This receptor was obtained from a man in his late teens or twenties who received the YFV17D yellow fever vaccine. The material sequenced was PBMCs, taken 4 to 5 days after the first yellow fever vaccination.

The CDR3 region has the DNA TGTGCCAGCAGGAGAGGGACTAGCGGTCCCACAGATACGCAGTATTTT. It specifies CASRRGTSGPTDTQYF. This chain uses TRBV6-1 with TRBJ2-3; TRBD2 matches 11 bases. Germline V gene sequence: CDR1 MNHNS, CDR2 SASEGT. The junction had 7 bases not matched to a gene; V was cut back by 6 bases and J by 2 bases. The CDR3 extends over 16 amino acids.